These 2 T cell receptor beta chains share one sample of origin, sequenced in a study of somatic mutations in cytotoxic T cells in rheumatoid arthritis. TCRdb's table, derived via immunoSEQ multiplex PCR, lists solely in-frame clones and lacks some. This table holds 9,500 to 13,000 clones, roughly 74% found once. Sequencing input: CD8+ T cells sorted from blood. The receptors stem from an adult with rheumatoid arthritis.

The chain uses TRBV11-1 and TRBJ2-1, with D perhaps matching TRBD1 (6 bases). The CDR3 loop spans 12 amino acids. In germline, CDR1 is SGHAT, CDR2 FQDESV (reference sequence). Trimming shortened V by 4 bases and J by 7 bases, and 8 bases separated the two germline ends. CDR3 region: CASSYGQNEQFF. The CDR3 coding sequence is TGTGCCAGCAGCTACGGACAGAATGAGCAGTTCTTC.

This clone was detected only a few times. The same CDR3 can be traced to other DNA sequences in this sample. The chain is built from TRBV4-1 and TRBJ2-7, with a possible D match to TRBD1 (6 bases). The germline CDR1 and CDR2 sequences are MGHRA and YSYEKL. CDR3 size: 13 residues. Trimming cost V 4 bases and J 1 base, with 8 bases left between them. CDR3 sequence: CASSPGQSYEQYF. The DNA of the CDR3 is TGCGCCAGCAGCCCTGGACAGTCCTACGAGCAGTACTTC.